This passage covers 30 T cell receptor beta chains from one sample sequenced in a study of shared clonotypes between healthy human individuals. The data were produced by immunoSEQ multiplex PCR, yet TCRdb's version contains in-frame clones alone and is incomplete. In the table there are around 320,000 clones, over 75% of which are singletons. Sequenced: memory CD8+ T cells sorted from blood. Subset defined: CD45RO+ cells pooled with CCR7-negative TemRA cells. All receptors derive from a man aged 18 to 35 in good health.

CDR3 residues: CATSREREGHEQYF. DNA of the CDR3: TGTGCCACCAGCAGAGAACGGGAGGGCCACGAGCAGTACTTC. The gene calls are TRBV15 and TRBJ2-7; 8 bases map to TRBD2. Germline CDR1 LNHNV, CDR2 YYDKDF (reference sequence). The CDR3 loop spans 14 amino acids. The ends lost 0 bases at V and 5 bases at J; junction bases unmatched: 3.

This chain joins TRBV27 and TRBJ1-1, with D unclear. This CDR3 spans 14 amino acids. Per germline, CDR1 MNHEY and CDR2 SMNVEV (reference sequence). V lost 5 bases and J lost 1, with 11 bases in between. CDR3 DNA: TGTGCCAGCAGTCCCTGGGGTGGGAACACTGAAGCTTTCTTT. Translating gives CASSPWGGNTEAFF.

J is TRBJ2-1 and V is TRBV13; 11 nucleotides match TRBD2. V trimming: 5 bases; J trimming: 8 bases; junction bases outside the gene matches: 11. The length of the CDR3 is 16 residues. CDR1 is PRHDT and CDR2 is FYEKMQ in the germline V gene (reference sequence). The CDR3 DNA is TGTGCCAGCAGCGGATGGCCTAGCGGGAGGTCGGATGAGCAGTTCTTC. Protein sequence: CASSGWPSGRSDEQFF.

V gene TRBV21-1 combines with J gene TRBJ1-5; the table's TRBD1 call for D was not verified on the DNA. TRBV21-1 is a documented pseudogene. The CDR3 is 12 amino acids. The CDR3 DNA follows: TGTGCCAGCAGGACAGGCGATCAGCCCCAGCATTTT. As protein: CASRTGDQPQHF.

The chain is built from TRBV6-5 and TRBJ1-1; D remains unclear. Deletions cut 0 bases from V and 7 bases from J, with 6 bases between. Germline lookup yields CDR1 MNHEY and CDR2 SVGAGI. The CDR3 runs 12 residues. The CDR3: CASSYSGDEAFF. The DNA for the CDR3 is TGTGCCAGCAGTTACTCGGGTGATGAAGCTTTCTTT.

This clone was detected only once. The V gene is TRBV5-1, the J gene TRBJ2-1, with 9 bases fitting TRBD2. Germline-derived CDR1 and CDR2 are SGHRS and YFSETQ. This CDR3 region has 15 residues. Trimming took 0 bases from V and 15 from J; bases not matched to a gene: 13. The CDR3 region is CASSLGEDRLAGLFF. CDR3 in DNA: TGCGCCAGCAGCTTGGGCGAGGACCGGCTAGCGGGACTGTTCTTC.

This chain uses TRBV6-5 with TRBJ1-5; 7 nucleotides agree with TRBD1. V lost 7 bases to trimming and J lost 1 base; unmatched junction nucleotides: 7. This CDR3 spans 15 amino acids. CDR1 and CDR2 (germline): MNHEY, SVGAGI. CDR3 region: CASTPTGDSNQPQHF. CDR3 nucleotides: TGTGCCAGCACCCCCACAGGGGACAGCAATCAGCCCCAGCATTTT.

This chain connects TRBV6-1 to TRBJ2-7; D might be TRBD1 (6 bases). The germline V gene has CDR1 MNHNS and CDR2 SASEGT. The CDR3 extends over 13 amino acids. The V end lost 3 bases, the J end lost 3 bases, and 9 bases lay between the germline ends. In DNA, the CDR3 is TGTGCCAGCAGTGACCGGGGACACTACGAGCAGTACTTC. Translation gives CASSDRGHYEQYF.

The rearrangement links TRBV2 to TRBJ1-5; TRBD1 matches at 7 bases. Germline CDR1 and CDR2: SNHLY and FYNNEI. This CDR3 is built from 15 residues. Trimming removed 5 bases from V and 5 bases from J; junction bases left unmatched: 9. The CDR3 nucleotides are TGTGCCAGCAGTAGGGTCAGGGGGTGGGATCAGCCCCAGCATTTT. Protein: CASSRVRGWDQPQHF.

CDR3 DNA: TGTGCCAGCAGCTCAATGGAGACAGGGGGGTACGAGCAGTACTTC. It encodes CASSSMETGGYEQYF. The chain couples TRBV5-4 to TRBJ2-7; TRBD1 matches 9 bases. CDR1 is SGHNT, CDR2 YYREEE, per germline (reference sequence). The V gene end was trimmed by 3 bases and the J gene end by 4 bases; junction bases not matched to a gene: 8. This CDR3 is 15 amino acids long.

The genes are TRBV28 and TRBJ2-1, with no clear D. V dropped 3 bases and J dropped 0 bases, with 12 bases sitting between them. The CDR3 runs to 16 residues. Germline loops: CDR1 MDHEN, CDR2 SYDVKM. CDR3 loop: CASSFLVGFSYNEQFF. Here the CDR3 DNA reads TGTGCCAGCAGTTTTTTGGTGGGCTTCTCCTACAATGAGCAGTTCTTC.

The genes are TRBV2 and TRBJ1-2; TRBD1 matches at 7 bases. Germline CDR1 reads SNHLY; CDR2 reads FYNNEI. The CDR3 is made up of 16 amino acids. The ends lost 7 bases at V and 7 bases at J; junction bases unmatched: 18. This CDR3 reads CASKDTGVKVDSGYTF. CDR3 DNA sequence: TGTGCCAGCAAAGATACAGGGGTGAAGGTTGATTCTGGCTACACCTTC.

The rearrangement uses TRBV6-1 and TRBJ2-7; 9 bases agree with TRBD1. V gave up 5 bases and J gave up 3 bases; unmatched junction bases: 11. Germline CDR1 is MNHNS and CDR2 is SASEGT. CDR3 length: 16 residues. The CDR3 DNA sequence: TGTGCCAGCAGTCAAGGTGGGGGGGACAGGGACTACGAGCAGTACTTC. Protein: CASSQGGGDRDYEQYF.

This clone was seen only once. The rearrangement links TRBV4-1 to TRBJ2-7, with unresolved D. The CDR3 has 15 residues. Trimming left V 2 bases short and J 1 base short, with 12 bases between. Germline V CDR1 and CDR2: MGHRA, YSYEKL. The CDR3 nucleotides read TGCGCCAGCAGCCAAATACATGACACTTCCTACGAGCAGTACTTC. Translated, it gives CASSQIHDTSYEQYF.

This sequence joins TRBV13 and TRBJ1-5; 8 bases line up with TRBD1. With 0 bases clipped from V and 3 bases from J, the junction kept 4 bases outside the gene matches. The CDR3 is made up of 16 amino acids. Germline V CDR1 and CDR2: PRHDT, FYEKMQ (reference sequence). The CDR3 nucleotides are TGTGCCAGCAGCTTAGGGACAGGGGAGGCCAATCAGCCCCAGCATTTT. Residues: CASSLGTGEANQPQHF.

This clone turned up a few times. This rearrangement joins TRBV6-5 to TRBJ2-7; TRBD1 aligns across 10 bases. V shed 10 bases, J shed 5 bases, and the junction held 8 bases outside the gene matches. This CDR3 is 13 amino acids long. Germline values: CDR1 MNHEY, CDR2 SVGAGI. The CDR3 bases are TGTGCCAACTCGACAGGGGGCGTCCACGAGCAGTACTTC. Amino acids: CANSTGGVHEQYF.

The rearrangement links TRBV7-9 to TRBJ1-2, with D hard to call. V gave up 5 bases and J gave up 10 bases, with 26 bases separating them. CDR3 length equals 16 residues. CDR1 SEHNR and CDR2 FQNEAQ come from the germline V gene (reference sequence). The CDR3 DNA reads as TGTGCCAGCAGCCGCGAGGACCTCTATGGCTACGGCGCCTACACCTTC. Protein sequence: CASSREDLYGYGAYTF.

The chain uses TRBV28 and TRBJ1-2, with D tentatively TRBD1 (5 bases). CDR1 is MDHEN and CDR2 is SYDVKM in the germline V gene. The V gene lost 1 base and the J gene lost 4 bases, with 7 bases spanning the gap. The CDR3 runs 13 residues. The CDR3, as DNA: TGTGCCAGCAGTTTATCGGACATCTATGGCTACACCTTC. As protein: CASSLSDIYGYTF.

The rearrangement links TRBV9 to TRBJ1-3; D unclear. Trimming took 4 bases from V and 0 from J, leaving 11 bases between them. The germline gives CDR1 SGDLS, CDR2 YYNGEE. This CDR3 spans 15 amino acids. DNA for the CDR3: TGTGCCAGCAGCCCGGAGGTGTCCTCTGGAAACACCATATATTTT. It translates to CASSPEVSSGNTIYF.

The chain links TRBV5-6 to TRBJ2-1; D call uncertain. The CDR3 is 11 amino acids. Germline V gives CDR1 SGHDT, CDR2 YYEEEE. The V and J ends lost 6 bases and 8 bases respectively, with 9 bases between them. CDR3: CASTSTYEQFF. In DNA form, the CDR3 reads TGTGCCAGCACCAGCACCTATGAGCAGTTCTTC.

The chain is built from TRBV9 and TRBJ1-2, with 9 bases identical to TRBD1. Germline CDR1 SGDLS, CDR2 YYNGEE. Trimming took 4 bases from V and 7 from J; bases not matched to a gene: 5. The CDR3 length is 13 residues. The CDR3 nucleotides read TGTGCCAGCAGCATGGACAGGGGAGGTGGCTACACCTTC. Translated, it gives CASSMDRGGGYTF.

The rearrangement uses TRBV28 and TRBJ2-2; D remains unclear. CDR1 is MDHEN, CDR2 SYDVKM, per germline. V was pared by 6 bases and J by 0 bases, with 14 bases between. The length of the CDR3 is 16 residues. CDR3 loop: CASRRAGRPNTGELFF. CDR3 nucleotides: TGTGCCAGCAGAAGAGCCGGACGTCCGAACACCGGGGAGCTGTTTTTT.

The rearrangement uses TRBV9 and TRBJ2-4, with 8 nucleotides matching TRBD2. Germline V gives CDR1 SGDLS, CDR2 YYNGEE. This CDR3 has 15 residues. V lost 0 bases and J lost 2; bases outside the gene matches: 1. CDR3 amino acids: CASSVAGGPKNIQYF. The DNA for the CDR3 is TGTGCCAGCAGCGTAGCGGGGGGGCCCAAAAACATTCAGTACTTC.

This chain joins TRBV30 and TRBJ2-5; D remains ambiguous. Germline V CDR1 and CDR2: GTSNPN, SVGIG (reference sequence). The CDR3 consists of 12 residues. V lost 4 bases and J 2 bases, leaving 8 bases between the germline ends. The CDR3 DNA reads TGTGCCTGGACCCCTTGGCAAGAGACCCAGTACTTC. It specifies CAWTPWQETQYF.

This clone was recorded at least ten times. This chain links TRBV9 with TRBJ2-3; D is possibly TRBD1 (5 bases). Germline CDR1 and CDR2: SGDLS and YYNGEE. The CDR3 covers 15 residues. With 4 bases removed from V and 0 bases from J, the gap between germline ends came to 12 bases. CDR3 protein: CASSPQDRSTDTQYF. CDR3 DNA: TGTGCCAGCAGCCCTCAAGACAGAAGCACAGATACGCAGTATTTT.

The chain couples TRBV6-5 to TRBJ2-7; no clear D gene. The CDR3 length is 14 residues. Looked up from germline, CDR1 is MNHEY and CDR2 is SVGAGI. V was trimmed by 2 bases and J by 2 bases, leaving 10 bases between them. The CDR3 sequence: CASSYDETTYEQYF. The CDR3 region has the DNA TGTGCCAGCAGTTACGACGAGACCACCTACGAGCAGTACTTC.

The J gene is TRBJ2-7, the V gene TRBV29-1, with D possibly being TRBD1 (6 bases). The length of the CDR3 is 12 residues. Trimming took off 4 bases at V and 3 bases at J, with 10 bases between the two ends. Germline lookup yields CDR1 SQVTM and CDR2 ANQGSEA. This CDR3 is CSVGQVSYEQYF. The CDR3 DNA sequence: TGCAGCGTTGGACAGGTCAGCTACGAGCAGTACTTC.

V usage is TRBV1 and J usage is TRBJ1-2; the D call of TRBD1 is as the table states it, not checked on the DNA. TRBV1 is noted as a pseudogene. The CDR3 extends over 16 amino acids. The CDR3 DNA is TGCACCAGCAGCCCAGGATCCGACAGTGGGAACTATGGCTACACCTTC. This codes for CTSSPGSDSGNYGYTF.

J is TRBJ2-1 and V is TRBV5-1; 7 bases match TRBD1. Germline CDR1 and CDR2: SGHRS and YFSETQ. CDR3 size: 14 residues. J gave up 5 bases and V 2 bases, and 4 bases lay outside the gene matches. The CDR3, as DNA: TGCGCCAGCAGCTTCGCAGGGACAGACAATGAGCAGTTCTTC. Encoded protein: CASSFAGTDNEQFF.

On this clone: This same CDR3 is encoded by further DNA sequences in the sample. This CDR3 is CASSPTFATNEKLFF. The CDR3 DNA follows: TGCGCCAGCAGCCCGACATTTGCAACTAATGAAAAACTGTTTTTT. The V gene is TRBV4-3, the J gene TRBJ1-4; D is unresolved. This CDR3 comprises 15 residues. Germline CDR1 LGHNA, CDR2 YSLEER. The V gene lost 4 bases and the J gene lost 0 bases, with 9 bases spanning the gap.